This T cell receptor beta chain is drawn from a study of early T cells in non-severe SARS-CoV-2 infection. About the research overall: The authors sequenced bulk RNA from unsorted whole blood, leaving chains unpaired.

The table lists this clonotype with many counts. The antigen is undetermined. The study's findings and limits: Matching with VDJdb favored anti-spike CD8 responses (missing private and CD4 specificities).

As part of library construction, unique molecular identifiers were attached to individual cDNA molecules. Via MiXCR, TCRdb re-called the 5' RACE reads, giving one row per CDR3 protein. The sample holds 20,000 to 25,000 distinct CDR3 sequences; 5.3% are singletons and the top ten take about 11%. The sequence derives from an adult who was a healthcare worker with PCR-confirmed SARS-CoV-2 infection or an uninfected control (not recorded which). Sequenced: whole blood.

CDR3 residues: CSARDAVGGSDEQFF. The CDR3 DNA reads as TGCAGTGCTAGAGATGCGGTGGGGGGCTCCGATGAGCAGTTCTTC. The chain combines TRBV20-1 with TRBJ2-1, with D possibly being TRBD1 or TRBD2 (6 bases each). The CDR3 extends over 15 amino acids. Trimming cost V 0 bases and J 8 bases, with 17 bases left between them. Germline V lookup: CDR1 DFQATT, CDR2 SNEGSKA (reference sequence).